This TCR beta chain was identified during a study of OX40 agonist ivuxolimab in advanced cancers. Study context: The dose of intravenous ivuxolimab that patients received every 2 weeks ranged from 0.01 to 10 mg/kg. Dose-escalation patients' cancers were hepatocellular carcinoma, melanoma, renal cell or head and neck cancer. A male proportion of over 70% was recorded, with mean age around 60 years and range roughly 20 to 85.

CDR3 length: 11 residues. The ends were cut back, 5 bases at V and 6 bases at J, with 8 bases in the middle. The germline V gene encodes CDR1 MNHEY and CDR2 SMNVEV (reference sequence). Remarks on this clone: The antigen remains undetermined.

Findings of the study overall: Doses of 0.1 to 3.0 mg/kg were accompanied by clonal expansion of CD4+ and CD8+ blood T cells by week 6.

Only in-frame clones appear in the TCRdb table, and some are missing; sequencing was by immunoSEQ multiplex PCR. The sample lists 80,000 or so clones, approximately 92% occurring once. The sample consisted of CD4+ or CD8+ T cells sorted from blood, taken in a trial of the OX40 agonist ivuxolimab. This chain joins TRBV27 and TRBJ2-7; no reliable D call. This receptor was identified in an adult with an advanced solid tumor such as melanoma, head and neck, liver or kidney cancer. CDR3 in DNA: TGTGCCAGCAGTCGGAGCTCCGAGCAGTACTTC. Protein sequence: CASSRSSEQYF.